Below, 14 T cell receptor beta chains from the same sample are listed, as sequenced in a study of blood T cell repertoires in COVID-19. Produced via immunoSEQ multiplex PCR; TCRdb's table is partial and in-frame only. In the table there are approximately 100,000 clones, 70% to 90% of which are singletons. Sequencing input: PBMCs or T cells enriched from blood (not recorded which). These receptors were obtained from a woman aged 45-59 years who had recovered from COVID-19.

This clone has a handful of counts. The chain carries TRBV7-2 and TRBJ1-3, with TRBD1 as a possible D gene (5 bases). Trimming removed 4 bases at V and 6 bases at J, with 10 bases between. CDR1 is SGHTA and CDR2 is FQGNSA in the germline V gene. The CDR3 loop spans 13 amino acids. The CDR3 loop reads CASSWGLSNTIYF. DNA for the CDR3: TGTGCCAGCAGCTGGGGACTGTCAAACACCATATATTTT.

The chain recombines TRBV28 with TRBJ2-3, with D perhaps TRBD1 (5 bases). V was clipped by 7 bases and J by 0 bases, with 17 bases between them. The germline gives CDR1 MDHEN, CDR2 SYDVKM. CDR3 length equals 16 residues. The CDR3 is CASTPQTASSTDTQYF. The CDR3 bases are TGTGCCAGCACCCCCCAGACAGCATCTAGCACAGATACGCAGTATTTT.

The genes are TRBV5-5 and TRBJ2-3; D unclear. The CDR3 consists of 13 residues. Trimming took 3 bases from V and 5 from J, leaving 10 bases between them. CDR1 SGHKS and CDR2 YYEKEE come from the germline V gene (reference sequence). The CDR3 sequence is CASSSEILDTQYF. CDR3 nucleotides: TGTGCCAGCAGCTCGGAGATCCTAGATACGCAGTATTTT.

In this sample, this clone turned up a few times. The V gene is TRBV11-2, the J gene TRBJ1-5, with a tentative D call TRBD1 (5 bases). Looked up from germline, CDR1 is SGHAT and CDR2 is FQNNGV. CDR3 length equals 15 residues. Trimming took off 5 bases at V and 0 bases at J, with 11 bases between the two ends. This CDR3 is CASSQDSLSNQPQHF. CDR3 coding DNA: TGTGCCAGCAGCCAAGACAGCCTTAGCAATCAGCCCCAGCATTTT.

The V and J genes are TRBV2 and TRBJ2-1, with 7 bases that match TRBD2. The V segment lost 6 bases and the J segment 6 bases; nucleotides outside the gene matches: 5. This CDR3 spans 13 amino acids. Germline CDR1 is SNHLY and CDR2 is FYNNEI. CDR3 DNA sequence: TGTGCCAGCAGGGCAGGGAGGGGCAATGAGCAGTTCTTC. Its translation is CASRAGRGNEQFF.

This clone was observed once. The chain joins TRBV9 to TRBJ2-5, with 10 bases aligning to TRBD2. The V gene end was trimmed by 0 bases and the J gene end by 5 bases; junction bases not matched to a gene: 1. Per germline, CDR1 SGDLS and CDR2 YYNGEE. The CDR3 spans 14 residues. The CDR3 DNA follows: TGTGCCAGCAGCGTAGCGACTAGCGGGGAGACCCAGTACTTC. This codes for CASSVATSGETQYF. The variable domain in full, completed from reference TRBV9 and TRBJ2-5, reads DSGVTQTPKHLITATGQRVTLRCSPRSGDLSVYWYQQSLDQGLQFLIQYYNGEERAKGNILERFSAQQFPDLHSELNLSSLELGDSALYFCASSVATSGETQYFGPGTRLLVL.

This chain connects TRBV28 to TRBJ1-1, with a possible D match to TRBD1 (5 bases). Germline CDR1 MDHEN, CDR2 SYDVKM. This CDR3 has 15 residues. Trimming shortened V by 5 bases and J by 1 base, and 14 bases separated the two germline ends. The CDR3 DNA follows: TGTGCCAGCAGTAGCCAGGGACTCGGGAACACTGAAGCTTTCTTT. Protein: CASSSQGLGNTEAFF.

This rearrangement joins TRBV4-1 to TRBJ1-5; possibly TRBD1 for D (5 bases). Germline V gene data show CDR1 as MGHRA and CDR2 as YSYEKL. The germline V and J ends were trimmed by 1 base and 5 bases, with 12 bases remaining between them. This CDR3 is 15 amino acids long. CDR3: CASSQGFARDQPQHF. Here the CDR3 DNA reads TGCGCCAGCAGCCAAGGATTCGCCAGGGATCAGCCCCAGCATTTT.

V gene TRBV3-1 (or the pseudogene TRBV3-2) combines with J gene TRBJ2-2, with 9 nucleotides matching TRBD1. The CDR3 totals 16 residues. Per germline, CDR1 LGHDT and CDR2 YNNKEL (reference sequence). The V gene end was trimmed by 5 bases and the J gene end by 5 bases; junction bases not matched to a gene: 9. The CDR3 nucleotides read TGTGCCAGCAGCTTACAGGGGGCAACGGGGACCGGGGAGCTGTTTTTT. It translates to CASSLQGATGTGELFF.

The chain links TRBV21-1 to TRBJ1-2. TRBV21-1 is designated a pseudogene. CDR3 length: 13 residues. The CDR3 region is CASSKAPSGGRTF. The CDR3 nucleotides read TGTGCCAGCAGCAAAGCGCCTTCCGGAGGACGCACCTTC.

CDR3 protein: CASSSGQANSGNTIYF. The CDR3 nucleotides are TGTGCCAGCAGTTCGGGACAGGCTAACTCTGGAAACACCATATATTTT. The chain employs TRBV28 and TRBJ1-3, with 8 bases matching TRBD1. CDR1 is MDHEN and CDR2 is SYDVKM in the germline V gene. Germline trimming cut 4 bases from V and 0 bases from J; bases unmatched to any gene: 5. This CDR3 has 16 amino acids. The full variable domain, in which reference TRBV28 and TRBJ1-3 provide the parts outside the CDR3, is DVKVTQSSRYLVKRTGEKVFLECVQDMDHENMFWYRQDPGLGLRLIYFSYDVKMKEKGDIPEGYSVSREKKERFSLILESASTNQTSMYLCASSSGQANSGNTIYFGEGSWLTVV.

This sequence joins TRBV2 and TRBJ2-5; D is ambiguous. Deletions cut 2 bases from V and 5 bases from J, with 15 bases between. The CDR3 loop spans 15 amino acids. Per germline, CDR1 SNHLY and CDR2 FYNNEI. The CDR3 nucleotides read TGTGCCAGCAGTGAACAGGCCGGCTTATGGGAGACCCAGTACTTC. It codes for CASSEQAGLWETQYF. The full variable domain, in which reference TRBV2 and TRBJ2-5 provide the parts outside the CDR3, is EPEVTQTPSHQVTQMGQEVILRCVPISNHLYFYWYRQILGQKVEFLVSFYNNEISEKSEIFDDQFSVERPDGSNFTLKIRSTKLEDSAMYFCASSEQAGLWETQYFGPGTRLLVL.

The chain couples TRBV3-1 (or the pseudogene TRBV3-2) to TRBJ2-3; TRBD2 agrees at 8 bases. V shed 1 base, J shed 7 bases, and the junction held 10 bases outside the gene matches. The germline V gene encodes CDR1 LGHDT and CDR2 YNNKEL (reference sequence). This CDR3 spans 16 amino acids. The CDR3 coding sequence is TGTGCCAGCAGCCAAGGGTTGAGCGGGGGCCTCTATACGCAGTATTTT. Protein product: CASSQGLSGGLYTQYF.

V gene TRBV9 combines with J gene TRBJ2-1; TRBD2 matches 9 bases. There are 15 residues in the CDR3. CDR1 and CDR2 (germline): SGDLS, YYNGEE. Trimming cost V 0 bases and J 4 bases; bases outside gene matches: 2. CDR3 protein: CASSVVAGGYNEQFF. The CDR3 DNA sequence: TGTGCCAGCAGCGTAGTTGCGGGGGGGTACAATGAGCAGTTCTTC.